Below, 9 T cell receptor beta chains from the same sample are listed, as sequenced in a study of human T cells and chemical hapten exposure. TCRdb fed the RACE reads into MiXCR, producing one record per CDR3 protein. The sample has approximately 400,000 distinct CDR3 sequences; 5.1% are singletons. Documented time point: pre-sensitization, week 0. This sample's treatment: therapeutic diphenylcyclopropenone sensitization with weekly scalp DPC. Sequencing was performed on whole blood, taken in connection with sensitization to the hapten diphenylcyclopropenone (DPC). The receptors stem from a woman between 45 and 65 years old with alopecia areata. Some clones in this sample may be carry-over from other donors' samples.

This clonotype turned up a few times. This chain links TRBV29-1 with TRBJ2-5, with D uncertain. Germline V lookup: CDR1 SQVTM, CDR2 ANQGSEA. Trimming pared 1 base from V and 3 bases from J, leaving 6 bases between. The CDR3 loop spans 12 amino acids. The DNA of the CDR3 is TGCAGCGTTGAAGTTGGGGAAGAGACCCAGTACTTC. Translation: CSVEVGEETQYF.

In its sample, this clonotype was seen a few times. CDR3: CASSQGTGEGYGYTF. In nucleotides, the CDR3 is TGCGCCAGCAGCCAGGGGACAGGGGAGGGCTATGGCTACACCTTC. The chain links TRBV4-3 to TRBJ1-2, with 10 bases aligning to TRBD1. This CDR3 region has 15 residues. The ends lost 3 bases at V and 4 bases at J; junction bases unmatched: 5. The germline V gene has CDR1 LGHNA and CDR2 YSLEER.

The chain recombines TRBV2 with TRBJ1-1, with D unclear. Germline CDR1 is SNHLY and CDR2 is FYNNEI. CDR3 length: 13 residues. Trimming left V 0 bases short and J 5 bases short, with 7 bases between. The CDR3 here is CASSEARRTEAFF. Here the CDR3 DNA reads TGTGCCAGCAGTGAAGCGCGGAGGACTGAAGCTTTCTTT.

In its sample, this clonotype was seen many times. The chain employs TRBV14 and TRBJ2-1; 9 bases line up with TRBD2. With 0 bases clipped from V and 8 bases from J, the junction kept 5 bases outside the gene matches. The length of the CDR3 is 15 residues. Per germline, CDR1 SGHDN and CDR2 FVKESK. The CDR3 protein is CASSQDLVAGDEQFF. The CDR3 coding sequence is TGTGCCAGCAGCCAAGATTTGGTAGCGGGAGATGAGCAGTTCTTC.

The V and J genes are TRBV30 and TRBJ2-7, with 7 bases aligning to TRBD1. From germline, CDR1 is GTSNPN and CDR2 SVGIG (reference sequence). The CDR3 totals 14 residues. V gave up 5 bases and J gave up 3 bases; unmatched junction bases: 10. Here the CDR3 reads CAWGPPGQRYEQYF. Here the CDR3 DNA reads TGTGCCTGGGGTCCGCCGGGACAGCGCTACGAGCAGTACTTC.

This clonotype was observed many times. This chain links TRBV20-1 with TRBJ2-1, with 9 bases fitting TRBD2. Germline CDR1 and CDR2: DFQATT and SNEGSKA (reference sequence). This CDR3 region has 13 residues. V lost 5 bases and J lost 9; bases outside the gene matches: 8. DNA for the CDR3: TGCAGTGCTGCGCTGGGACTAGCCAGTGAGCAGTTCTTC. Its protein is CSAALGLASEQFF.

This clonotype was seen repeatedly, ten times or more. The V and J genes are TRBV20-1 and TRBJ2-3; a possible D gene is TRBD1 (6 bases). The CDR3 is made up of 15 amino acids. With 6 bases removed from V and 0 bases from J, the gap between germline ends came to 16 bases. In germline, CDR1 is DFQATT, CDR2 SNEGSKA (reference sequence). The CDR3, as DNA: TGCAGTGCGTCTCACAGGGCGGAAAGCACAGATACGCAGTATTTT. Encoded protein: CSASHRAESTDTQYF.

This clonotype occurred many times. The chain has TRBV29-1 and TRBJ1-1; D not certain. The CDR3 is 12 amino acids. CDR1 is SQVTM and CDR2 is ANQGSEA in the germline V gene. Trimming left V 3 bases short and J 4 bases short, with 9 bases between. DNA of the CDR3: TGCAGCGTTGACAATCCGGGCACTGAAGCTTTCTTT. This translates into CSVDNPGTEAFF.

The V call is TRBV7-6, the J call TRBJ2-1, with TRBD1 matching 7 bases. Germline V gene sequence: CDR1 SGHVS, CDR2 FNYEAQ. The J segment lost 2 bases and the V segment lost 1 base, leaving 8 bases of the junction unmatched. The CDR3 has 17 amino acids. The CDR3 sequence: CASSLVVRGRAYNEQFF. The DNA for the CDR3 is TGTGCCAGCAGCTTAGTTGTGAGGGGGCGCGCCTACAATGAGCAGTTCTTC.